Below, one T cell receptor beta chain is given with its context. The target antigen is unknown. Assay: immunoSEQ multiplex PCR; the TCRdb copy retains only in-frame clones and omits some. The profile covers about 60,000 clones, with over 60% appearing a single time and over 3% taken by the ten largest. The germline V gene encodes CDR1 SGDLS and CDR2 YYNGEE. The CDR3 covers 14 residues. The ends were cut back, 1 base at V and 5 bases at J, with 10 bases in the middle. These data originate in a study of T cell responses to AZD1222 COVID-19 vaccine. The study, taken as a whole, reports: Only five to seven AZD1222 recipients were seropositive at baseline.

Specimen: peripheral blood, collected 28 days after the second AZD1222 dose. The TCR comes from an adult who received the AZD1222 COVID-19 vaccine. V usage is TRBV9 and J usage is TRBJ1-5; D perhaps matches TRBD1 (5 bases). CDR3 sequence: CASSVRGSDQPQHF. CDR3 nucleotides: TGTGCCAGCAGCGTACGGGGCTCTGATCAGCCCCAGCATTTT. Looking up the rest from reference TRBV9 and TRBJ1-5 gives the full variable domain: DSGVTQTPKHLITATGQRVTLRCSPRSGDLSVYWYQQSLDQGLQFLIQYYNGEERAKGNILERFSAQQFPDLHSELNLSSLELGDSALYFCASSVRGSDQPQHFGDGTRLSIL.